The source of this T cell receptor beta chain is a study of beta chain features in type 1 diabetes. About the research overall: Sorted cell examination encompassed 85 million to 130 million cells across all samples.

Broader study findings: When cDNA is sequenced, cells with high TCR expression could be over-represented. A PCR bias possibly favoring shorter templates would apply equally to patients and controls.

Expressed TCRB transcripts were sequenced because the isolated RNA had all been reverse transcribed beforehand. Using immunoSEQ multiplex PCR, the repertoire was profiled, and TCRdb retains in-frame clones only, with some absent. In the table there are roughly 610,000 clones, roughly 15% of which are singletons. Sorting that relied on CD45RO/CCR7/CD25/CD127/CD95/CD27 yielded CD4+ naive, central memory, regulatory and stem cell-like memory cells. Worth noting for this clone: No antigen is known for it.

The sequence was collected from a man younger than 35 in good health. The sequenced material came from naive CD4+ T cells from blood.

CDR3 sequence reads: CALKGEGNQPQHF. CDR3 sequence (DNA): TGTGCCTTAAAAGGGGAGGGCAATCAGCCCCAGCATTTT. The chain combines TRBV19 with TRBJ1-5, with D perhaps matching TRBD1 (5 bases). This CDR3 comprises 13 residues. CDR1 and CDR2 from the germline V gene are LNHDA and SQIVND (reference sequence). V gave up 11 bases and J gave up 2 bases, with 13 bases separating them.